Listed below are T cell receptor beta chains from one sample, sequenced in a study of blood T cell repertoires in COVID-19. Repertoires were generated with immunoSEQ multiplex PCR, while TCRdb's copy carries only in-frame clones and drops some. Altogether about 150,000 clones are present, around 80% being singletons, with the ten largest covering roughly 0.52%. What was sequenced was peripheral blood. The receptor set was obtained from a man aged 55 to 70 with acute or convalescent COVID-19. CDR3s leave out the opening cysteine and the closing phenylalanine or tryptophan.

TRBJ2-7	TRBV20-1	SASLRDRPFEQY
TRBJ1-4	TRBV20-1	SARQGEKLF
TRBJ1-1	TRBV21-1	ASRGVRGTEAF
TRBJ1-5	TRBV6-5	ASSYTGEGDQPQH
TRBJ2-7	TRBV6-2/TRBV6-3	ASSYSARVGEQY
TRBJ2-3	TRBV5-1	ASSITGQPTDTQY
TRBJ1-1	TRBV5-4	ASSLAGGRREAF
TRBJ1-3	TRBV11-2	ASSTGTGNTIY
TRBJ2-1	TRBV18	ASSPPGVLSNEQF
TRBJ1-5	TRBV19	ASSIPGGPQH
TRBJ2-5	TRBV5-8	ASSLVPRQRETQETQY
TRBJ2-2	TRBV12-5	ASGERGRGGELF
TRBJ1-5	TRBV19	ASRHRGQGYSNQPQH
TRBJ2-5	TRBV12-5	ASGLVLQGSGTQY
TRBJ2-7	TRBV7-9	ASGWDTHYEQY
TRBJ1-2	TRBV6-6	ASRRDRENYGYT
TRBJ2-2	TRBV11-2	ASSSKTGTSGRHTGELF
TRBJ1-3	TRBV6-1	ASSDRGKSSGNTIY
TRBJ1-1	TRBV18	ASSPNKLENTEAF
TRBJ1-1	TRBV6-4	ASRAQSNTEAF
TRBJ2-1	TRBV24-1	ATSERGFEQF
TRBJ1-1	TRBV28	ASSSQGVGTEAF
TRBJ1-1	TRBV14	ASSGLQGPTEAF
TRBJ2-2	TRBV5-1	ASSSSRGTGELF
TRBJ1-5	TRBV10-3	AISQGAAQPQH
TRBJ2-5	TRBV5-1	ASSSGDTGGTPN
TRBJ2-3	TRBV4-3	ASSQELAGSDTQY